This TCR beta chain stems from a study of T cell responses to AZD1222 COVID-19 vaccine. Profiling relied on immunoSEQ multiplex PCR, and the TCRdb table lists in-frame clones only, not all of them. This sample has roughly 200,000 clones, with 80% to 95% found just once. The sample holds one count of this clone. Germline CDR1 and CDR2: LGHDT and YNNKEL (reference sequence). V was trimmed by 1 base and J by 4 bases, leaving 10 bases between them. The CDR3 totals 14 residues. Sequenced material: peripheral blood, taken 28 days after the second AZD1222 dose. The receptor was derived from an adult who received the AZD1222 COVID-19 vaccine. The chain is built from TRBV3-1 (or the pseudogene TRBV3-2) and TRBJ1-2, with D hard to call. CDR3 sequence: CASSQGARAYGYTF. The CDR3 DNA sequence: TGTGCCAGCAGCCAAGGTGCCAGAGCCTATGGCTACACCTTC.